This T cell receptor beta chain is drawn from a study of blood T cell repertoires in COVID-19. Across the study: From the United States, Italy and Spain came samples of acute and convalescent COVID-19. From T cells, B-cell-depleted T cells, or PBMCs came the material, which was cDNA or gDNA.

Original data processing: Amplification from reference gene primers served as the basis for estimated nucleated cell counts. Sequencing used immunoSEQ multiplex PCR; TCRdb keeps in-frame clones, though not all of them. That table furnishes V, J and clone size, whereas the DNA furnished D and trimming. This sample has tens of thousands of clones, with around 80% found just once. The CDR3 contains 15 residues. CDR1 and CDR2 (germline): LGHNA, YNFKEQ. Trimming took 0 bases from V and 5 from J; bases not matched to a gene: 4. This receptor was obtained from a man older than 75 with acute or convalescent COVID-19. Sequenced sample: peripheral blood. The chain combines TRBV4-2 with TRBJ2-5, with TRBD2 matching 9 bases. Here the CDR3 reads CASSQDGGGAETQYF. CDR3 nucleotides: TGTGCCAGCAGCCAAGACGGCGGGGGGGCCGAGACCCAGTACTTC.